This TCR beta chain emerged from a study of T cells in Graves' hyperthyroidism and ophthalmopathy. Findings and caveats of the study: Using 13 V-J features, a model discriminated ophthalmopathy from stable hyperthyroidism. Among clonotypes expanded in thyroid above 0.001, most were also found in blood.

This clonotype has a count of ten or more. The antigen remains undetermined. Amplification of TCR beta CDR3 regions was performed using RNA transcripts as template. The HTBI primer set drove a first-round RT-PCR of the TCR CDR3. TCRdb re-called the multiplex PCR reads through MiXCR, storing one row per CDR3 protein. The table has around 240,000 distinct CDR3 sequences, about a sixth seen once. Under 3 months was the duration of disease in ophthalmopathy patients, who also had a Clinical Activity Score of at least 3 and a NOSPECS grade of at least 4. The sequenced material came from blood. This clonotype originated in a woman younger than 35 with Graves' ophthalmopathy.

The DNA of the CDR3 is TGTGCCAGCAGCTTGGAGGACAGTAGATCCTACGAGCAGTACTTC. This codes for CASSLEDSRSYEQYF. The gene calls are TRBV11-1 and TRBJ2-7; D might be TRBD1 (6 bases). CDR1 is SGHAT, CDR2 FQDESV, per germline (reference sequence). CDR3 size: 15 residues. The germline V and J ends were trimmed by 3 bases and 1 base, with 13 bases remaining between them.